This TCR beta chain was captured by sequencing in a study of CD8 T cells in Susac syndrome. Germline V gene data show CDR1 as MDHEN and CDR2 as SYDVKM. CDR3 length: 12 residues. J was trimmed by 9 bases and V by 10 bases; bases with no gene match: 6. Random-hexamer reverse transcription was applied to roughly 0.5 to 1 ug RNA. Amplification of TCR beta CDR3 used immunoSEQ multiplex PCR across 54 Vbeta and 13 Jbeta. TCRdb re-analysed the immunoSEQ multiplex PCR reads in MiXCR, keeping a single row per CDR3 protein. The sample records about 190,000 distinct CDR3 sequences, approximately 95% being singletons. The authors sequenced TCR beta from blood CD8+ and CD4+ T cells. The authors negatively isolated CD8+ and CD4+ T cells and FACS-enriched TEMRA cells.

Material for sequencing was CD4+ T cells from PBMCs. The chain couples TRBV28 to TRBJ1-6; 7 bases are shared with TRBD1. This sequence was found in a human donor in good health. In DNA, the CDR3 is TGTGCCATAACAGGGGAGAGTTCACCCCTCCACTTT. It specifies CAITGESSPLHF.